This record looks at one T cell receptor beta chain sequence and its context. Its antigen is currently unknown. This entry is derived from a study of OX40 agonist ivuxolimab in advanced cancers. Study overall: Prior anti-PD-1, anti-PD-L1 or anti-CTLA-4 therapy did not bar entry, and roughly 40% had some. Notes on the study in general: Among the lowest peripheral clonal expansion occurred in 0.1-3.0 mg/kg partial responders.

The method was immunoSEQ multiplex PCR; TCRdb's version includes in-frame clones alone and lacks a portion of them. The sample includes 40,000 or so clones, 82% seen only once; the top ten take about 7.6%. Germline V gene data show CDR1 as SNHLY and CDR2 as FYNNEI. Trimming cost V 9 bases and J 2 bases, with 13 bases left between them. This CDR3 comprises 13 residues. The sequencing here drew on CD4+ or CD8+ T cells sorted from blood, taken in a trial of the OX40 agonist ivuxolimab. The clonotype originates from an adult with an advanced solid tumor such as melanoma, head and neck, liver or kidney cancer. The chain carries TRBV2 and TRBJ2-5, with a possible D match to TRBD2 (6 bases). CDR3 residues: CASTLREQETQYF. CDR3 nucleotides: TGTGCCAGTACACTGCGGGAACAAGAGACCCAGTACTTC.